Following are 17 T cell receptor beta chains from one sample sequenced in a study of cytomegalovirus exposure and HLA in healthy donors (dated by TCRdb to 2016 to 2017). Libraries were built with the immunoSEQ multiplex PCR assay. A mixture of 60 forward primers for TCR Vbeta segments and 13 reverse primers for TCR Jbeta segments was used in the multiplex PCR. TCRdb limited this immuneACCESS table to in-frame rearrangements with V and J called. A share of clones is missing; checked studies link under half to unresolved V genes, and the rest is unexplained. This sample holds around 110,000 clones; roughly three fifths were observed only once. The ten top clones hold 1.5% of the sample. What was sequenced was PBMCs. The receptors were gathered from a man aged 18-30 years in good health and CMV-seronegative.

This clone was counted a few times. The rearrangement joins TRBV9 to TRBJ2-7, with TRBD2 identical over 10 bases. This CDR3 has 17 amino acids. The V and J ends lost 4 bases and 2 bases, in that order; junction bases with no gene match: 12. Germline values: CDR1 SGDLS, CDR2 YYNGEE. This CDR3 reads CASSKGLAPSPTYEQYF. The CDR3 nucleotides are TGTGCCAGCAGCAAGGGACTAGCGCCCTCCCCAACCTACGAGCAGTACTTC.

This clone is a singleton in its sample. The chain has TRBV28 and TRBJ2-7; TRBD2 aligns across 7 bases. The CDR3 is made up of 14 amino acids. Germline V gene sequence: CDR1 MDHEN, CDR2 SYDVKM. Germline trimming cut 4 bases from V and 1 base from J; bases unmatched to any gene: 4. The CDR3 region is CASSSGLESYEQYF. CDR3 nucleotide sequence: TGTGCCAGCAGTTCAGGACTAGAGTCCTACGAGCAGTACTTC.

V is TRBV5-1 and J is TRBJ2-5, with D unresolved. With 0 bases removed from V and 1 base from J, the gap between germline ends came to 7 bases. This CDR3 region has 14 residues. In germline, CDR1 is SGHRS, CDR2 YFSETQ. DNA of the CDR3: TGCGCCAGCAGCTTGGATAACAGCCAAGAGACCCAGTACTTC. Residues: CASSLDNSQETQYF.

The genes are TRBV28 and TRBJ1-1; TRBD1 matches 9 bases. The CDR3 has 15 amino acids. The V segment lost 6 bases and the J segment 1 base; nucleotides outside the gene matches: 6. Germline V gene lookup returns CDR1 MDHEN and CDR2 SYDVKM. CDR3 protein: CASRKQGARNTEAFF. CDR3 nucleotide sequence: TGTGCCAGCAGAAAACAGGGGGCAAGGAACACTGAAGCTTTCTTT.

In DNA, the CDR3 is TGTGCCAGCAGCCCTATGAGGGCCACTGAAGCTTTCTTT. Its protein product is CASSPMRATEAFF. V usage is TRBV28 and J usage is TRBJ1-1; D is uncertain. Per germline, CDR1 MDHEN and CDR2 SYDVKM. Between the trimmed V and J ends, which lost 6 bases and 4 bases, there was a span of 12 bases. The CDR3 sequence is 13 residues long.

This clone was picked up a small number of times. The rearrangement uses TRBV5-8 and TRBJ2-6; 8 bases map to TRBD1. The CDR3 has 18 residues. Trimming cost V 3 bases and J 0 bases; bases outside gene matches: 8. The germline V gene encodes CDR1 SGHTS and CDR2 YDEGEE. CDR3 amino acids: CASSWRTGRSSGANVLTF. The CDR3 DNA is TGTGCCAGCAGCTGGCGGACAGGGAGGTCCTCTGGGGCCAACGTCCTGACTTTC.

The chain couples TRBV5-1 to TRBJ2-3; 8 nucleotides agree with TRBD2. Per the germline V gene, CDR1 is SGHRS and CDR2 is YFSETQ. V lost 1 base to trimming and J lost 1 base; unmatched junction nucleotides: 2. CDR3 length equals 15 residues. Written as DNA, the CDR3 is TGCGCCAGCAGCTTGACGGGGGGGCGCACAGATACGCAGTATTTT. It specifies CASSLTGGRTDTQYF.

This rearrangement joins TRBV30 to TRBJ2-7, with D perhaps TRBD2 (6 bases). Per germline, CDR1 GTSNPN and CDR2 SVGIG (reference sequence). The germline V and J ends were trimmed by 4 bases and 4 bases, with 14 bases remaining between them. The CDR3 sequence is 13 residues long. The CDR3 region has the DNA TGTGCCTGGACACCGGGGACTTTTTACGAGCAGTACTTC. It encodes CAWTPGTFYEQYF. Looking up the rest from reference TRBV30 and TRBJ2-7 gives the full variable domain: SQTIHQWPATLVQPVGSPLSLECTVEGTSNPNLYWYRQAAGRGLQLLFYSVGIGQISSEVPQNLSASRPQDRQFILSSKKLLLSDSGFYLCAWTPGTFYEQYFGPGTRLTVT.

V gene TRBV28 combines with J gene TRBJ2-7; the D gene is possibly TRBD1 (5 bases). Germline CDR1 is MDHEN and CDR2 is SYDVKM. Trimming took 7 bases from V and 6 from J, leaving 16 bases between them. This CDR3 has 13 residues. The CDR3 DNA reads TGTGCCAGCAAATTGGGGCCGACGGGCGAGCAGTACTTC. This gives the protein CASKLGPTGEQYF.

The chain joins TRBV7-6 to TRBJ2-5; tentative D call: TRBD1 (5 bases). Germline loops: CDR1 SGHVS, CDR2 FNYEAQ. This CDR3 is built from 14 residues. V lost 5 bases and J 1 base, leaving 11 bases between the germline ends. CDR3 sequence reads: CASSDRQIQETQYF. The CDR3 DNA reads TGTGCCAGCAGCGACCGACAGATCCAAGAGACCCAGTACTTC.

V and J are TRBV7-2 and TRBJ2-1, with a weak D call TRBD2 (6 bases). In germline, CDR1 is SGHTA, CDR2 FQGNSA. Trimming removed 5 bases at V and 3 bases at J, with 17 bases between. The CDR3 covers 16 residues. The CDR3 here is CASSLDGGTYYNEQFF. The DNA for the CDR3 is TGTGCCAGCAGCCTGGATGGCGGGACGTACTACAATGAGCAGTTCTTC. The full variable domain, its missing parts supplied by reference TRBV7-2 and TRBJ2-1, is GAGVSQSPSNKVTEKGKDVELRCDPISGHTALYWYRQSLGQGLEFLIYFQGNSAPDKSGLPSDRFSAERTGGSVSTLTIQRTQQEDSAVYLCASSLDGGTYYNEQFFGPGTRLTVL.

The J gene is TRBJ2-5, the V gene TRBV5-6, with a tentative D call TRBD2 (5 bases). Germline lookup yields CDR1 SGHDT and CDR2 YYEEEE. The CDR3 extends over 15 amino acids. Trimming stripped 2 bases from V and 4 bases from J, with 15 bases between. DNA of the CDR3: TGTGCCAGCAGCTTTACTGGACTTCTCGCAGAGACCCAGTACTTC. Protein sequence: CASSFTGLLAETQYF.

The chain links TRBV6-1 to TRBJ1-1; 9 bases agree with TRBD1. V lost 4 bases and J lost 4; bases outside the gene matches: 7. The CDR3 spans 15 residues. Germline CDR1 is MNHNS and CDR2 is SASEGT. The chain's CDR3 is CASSARTGALTEAFF. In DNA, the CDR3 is TGTGCCAGCAGTGCCAGGACAGGGGCCCTCACTGAAGCTTTCTTT.

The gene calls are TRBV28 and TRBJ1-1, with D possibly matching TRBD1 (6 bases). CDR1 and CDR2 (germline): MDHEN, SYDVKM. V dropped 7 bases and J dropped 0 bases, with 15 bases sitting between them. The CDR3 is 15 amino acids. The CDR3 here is CASTRAGAMNTEAFF. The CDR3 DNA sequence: TGTGCCAGCACTAGGGCGGGGGCCATGAACACTGAAGCTTTCTTT.

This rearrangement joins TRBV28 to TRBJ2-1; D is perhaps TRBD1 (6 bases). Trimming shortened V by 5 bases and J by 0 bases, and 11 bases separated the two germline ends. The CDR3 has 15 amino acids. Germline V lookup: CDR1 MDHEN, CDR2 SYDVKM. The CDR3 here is CASSQMGASYNEQFF. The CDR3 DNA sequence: TGTGCCAGCAGTCAGATGGGGGCCTCCTACAATGAGCAGTTCTTC.

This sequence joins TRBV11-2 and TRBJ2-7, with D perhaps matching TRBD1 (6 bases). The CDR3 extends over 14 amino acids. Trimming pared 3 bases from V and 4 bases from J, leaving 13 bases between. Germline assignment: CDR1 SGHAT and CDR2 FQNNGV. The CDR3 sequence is CASSFSGDRYEQYF. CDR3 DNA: TGTGCCAGCAGCTTTTCAGGGGATCGTTACGAGCAGTACTTC.

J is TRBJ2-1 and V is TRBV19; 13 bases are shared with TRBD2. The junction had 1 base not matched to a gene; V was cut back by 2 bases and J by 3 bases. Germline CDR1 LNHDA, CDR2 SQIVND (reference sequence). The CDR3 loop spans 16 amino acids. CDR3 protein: CASSIRLAGGYNEQFF. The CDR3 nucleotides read TGTGCCAGTAGTATACGACTAGCGGGAGGCTACAATGAGCAGTTCTTC.